Below are 17 T cell receptor beta chains sequenced from a single sample in a study of cytomegalovirus exposure and HLA in healthy donors. Clones were sequenced by immunoSEQ multiplex PCR, and TCRdb holds only the in-frame ones, with some missing. The sample consists of roughly 120,000 clones, under 90% of them appearing once. The sequenced sample consisted of PBMCs. The receptors stem from a man aged 25 to 40 in good health and CMV-seronegative.

J is TRBJ2-1 and V is TRBV5-1; TRBD1 matches at 10 bases. V dropped 6 bases and J dropped 7; count of bases not matched to a gene: 16. The germline gives CDR1 SGHRS, CDR2 YFSETQ. The length of the CDR3 is 17 residues. CDR3 in DNA: TGCGCCAGCACCCCCCGAGAGACAGGGGGCGTCCTAAATGAGCAGTTCTTC. Translating gives CASTPRETGGVLNEQFF.

This clone has only one observation. The chain uses TRBV9 and TRBJ2-7; TRBD1 matches 8 bases. CDR3 size: 14 residues. The germline V gene has CDR1 SGDLS and CDR2 YYNGEE. V lost 3 bases to trimming and J lost 5 bases; unmatched junction nucleotides: 7. The CDR3 region is CASSGSGQVHEQYF. CDR3 coding DNA: TGTGCCAGCAGCGGCTCGGGACAGGTCCACGAGCAGTACTTC. Together with reference TRBV9 and TRBJ2-7, the CDR3 gives the full variable domain: DSGVTQTPKHLITATGQRVTLRCSPRSGDLSVYWYQQSLDQGLQFLIQYYNGEERAKGNILERFSAQQFPDLHSELNLSSLELGDSALYFCASSGSGQVHEQYFGPGTRLTVT.

The chain carries TRBV11-2 and TRBJ2-3, with D maybe TRBD2 (6 bases). Per germline, CDR1 SGHAT and CDR2 FQNNGV. CDR3 size: 15 residues. V gave up 5 bases and J gave up 5 bases, with 17 bases separating them. The CDR3 spells CASSPTRGMLDTQYF. For the CDR3, the DNA is TGTGCCAGCAGCCCAACCCGGGGGATGTTAGATACGCAGTATTTT.

The chain recombines TRBV5-1 with TRBJ1-1; weak D call: TRBD1 (5 bases). Deletions cut 3 bases from V and 1 base from J, with 16 bases between. CDR3 length: 16 residues. Germline values: CDR1 SGHRS, CDR2 YFSETQ. In nucleotides, the CDR3 is TGCGCCAGCAGCTCAAGACCGACGGACACGAACACTGAAGCTTTCTTT. It is translated as CASSSRPTDTNTEAFF.

The gene calls are TRBV12-5 and TRBJ1-4, with unresolved D. From germline, CDR1 is LGHNT and CDR2 FRNRAP. V gave up 1 base and J gave up 0 bases, with 9 bases separating them. The CDR3 totals 16 residues. CDR3: CASGLATSATNEKLFF. CDR3 DNA: TGTGCTAGTGGTTTGGCTACGTCCGCAACTAATGAAAAACTGTTTTTT.

This clone has just one count. The chain carries TRBV29-1 and TRBJ1-2; D gene uncertain. Germline V gene data show CDR1 as SQVTM and CDR2 as ANQGSEA. The CDR3 runs to 13 residues. Trimming removed 4 bases at V and 4 bases at J, with 13 bases between. CDR3 sequence (DNA): TGCAGCGTTGGGCCCGTTACCCCCTATGGCTACACCTTC. Amino acid sequence: CSVGPVTPYGYTF.

The V and J genes are TRBV10-3 and TRBJ1-4, with 7 nucleotides matching TRBD1. In germline, CDR1 is ENHRY, CDR2 SYGVKD. V shed 6 bases, J shed 8 bases, and the junction held 9 bases outside the gene matches. This CDR3 is 14 amino acids long. The CDR3 nucleotides are TGTGCCATCAGCGAACAGGGGCTACACGAAAAACTGTTTTTT. Residues: CAISEQGLHEKLFF.

The gene calls are TRBV7-2 and TRBJ2-3; possibly TRBD1 for D (6 bases). The V end was cut by 5 bases, the J end by 2 bases, with 17 bases between. This CDR3 comprises 16 residues. CDR1 is SGHTA, CDR2 FQGNSA, per germline. In nucleotides, the CDR3 is TGTGCCAGCAGCGGTAAGACAGGAGCCCCCACAGATACGCAGTATTTT. As protein: CASSGKTGAPTDTQYF.

The chain combines TRBV18 with TRBJ2-5; the match to TRBD1 covers 9 bases. This CDR3 comprises 14 residues. V lost 4 bases and J lost 5; bases outside the gene matches: 5. Germline assignment: CDR1 KGHSH and CDR2 LQKENI. CDR3 nucleotide sequence: TGTGCCAGCTCACATACAGGGGGCATCGAGACCCAGTACTTC. This codes for CASSHTGGIETQYF.

The genes are TRBV5-6 and TRBJ2-1, with 10 bases that match TRBD2. CDR3 length: 16 amino acids. Germline loops: CDR1 SGHDT, CDR2 YYEEEE. After removal of 0 bases from V and 4 bases from J, the junction contained 4 bases not matched to a gene. DNA of the CDR3: TGTGCCAGCAGCTTGGCCCCTAGCGGGGGTTACAATGAGCAGTTCTTC. Translating gives CASSLAPSGGYNEQFF. The full variable domain, rest sourced from reference TRBV5-6 and TRBJ2-1, is DAGVTQSPTHLIKTRGQQVTLRCSPKSGHDTVSWYQQALGQGPQFIFQYYEEEERQRGNFPDRFSGHQFPNYSSELNVNALLLGDSALYLCASSLAPSGGYNEQFFGPGTRLTVL.

V gene TRBV4-2 combines with J gene TRBJ2-7; a possible D gene is TRBD1 (6 bases). Germline lookup yields CDR1 LGHNA and CDR2 YNFKEQ. The CDR3 contains 16 residues. V dropped 1 base and J dropped 3 bases, with 16 bases sitting between them. The CDR3 DNA sequence: TGTGCCAGCAGCCAAGCATCACCCTCAGGGGTCTACGAGCAGTACTTC. Protein: CASSQASPSGVYEQYF.

A word on this clone: Just one base apart from a much larger clone, this may be a read error. The chain carries TRBV7-9 and TRBJ1-1, with TRBD1 identical over 10 bases. With V trimmed by 4 bases and J by 3 bases, 2 bases remained unmatched. Per germline, CDR1 SEHNR and CDR2 FQNEAQ (reference sequence). This CDR3 is built from 14 residues. For the CDR3, the DNA is TGTGCCAGCAGCTCCGGGACAGGGGACACTGAAGCTTTCTTT. Residues: CASSSGTGDTEAFF. The complete variable domain, with remaining parts taken from reference TRBV7-9 and TRBJ1-1, reads DTGVSQNPRHKITKRGQNVTFRCDPISEHNRLYWYRQTLGQGPEFLTYFQNEAQLEKSRLLSDRFSAERPKGSFSTLEIQRTEQGDSAMYLCASSSGTGDTEAFFGQGTRLTVV.

The chain has TRBV4-3 and TRBJ1-6; 7 nucleotides align to TRBD1. This CDR3 is 21 amino acids long. V shed 2 bases and J 2 bases; nucleotides not matched to a gene: 18. CDR1 LGHNA and CDR2 YSLEER come from the germline V gene. The CDR3 sequence: CASSQIGEALGQNTYNSPLHF. The CDR3 coding sequence is TGCGCCAGCAGCCAAATTGGGGAGGCATTGGGACAGAATACCTATAATTCACCCCTCCACTTT.

The V call is TRBV7-8, the J call TRBJ1-2; no clear D gene. CDR3 length equals 15 residues. CDR1 SGHVS and CDR2 FQNEAQ come from the germline V gene. Trimming took 1 base from V and 6 from J, leaving 15 bases between them. CDR3 DNA: TGTGCCAGCAGCTTAGAAAGAGCAACGAGGGATGGCTACACCTTC. Encoded protein: CASSLERATRDGYTF. Using reference TRBV7-8 and TRBJ1-2 for the parts outside the CDR3, the full variable domain is GAGVSQSPRYKVAKRGQDVALRCDPISGHVSLFWYQQALGQGPEFLTYFQNEAQLDKSGLPSDRFFAERPEGSVSTLKIQRTQQEDSAVYLCASSLERATRDGYTFGSGTRLTVV.

V is TRBV7-2 and J is TRBJ2-4; 9 nucleotides agree with TRBD2. With V trimmed by 1 base and J by 3 bases, 7 bases remained unmatched. This CDR3 has 17 residues. CDR1 SGHTA and CDR2 FQGNSA come from the germline V gene. CDR3: CASSLGARGGFKNIQYF. The CDR3 coding sequence is TGTGCCAGCAGCTTAGGCGCGCGGGGGGGTTTCAAAAACATTCAGTACTTC.

The rearrangement links TRBV11-2 to TRBJ2-2; no definite D call. The CDR3 length is 14 residues. V lost 0 bases to trimming and J lost 3 bases, with 5 bases between them. From germline, CDR1 is SGHAT and CDR2 FQNNGV. CDR3 sequence: CASSLERYTGELFF. DNA of the CDR3: TGTGCCAGCAGCTTAGAGCGGTACACCGGGGAGCTGTTTTTT.

The chain employs TRBV27 and TRBJ1-2, with TRBD1 as a possible D gene (6 bases). Germline V gene sequence: CDR1 MNHEY, CDR2 SMNVEV (reference sequence). The CDR3 has 15 amino acids. V lost 4 bases and J lost 4, with 16 bases in between. CDR3: CASSYKIGQIYGYTF. The CDR3 DNA follows: TGTGCCAGCAGTTACAAGATCGGACAGATCTATGGCTACACCTTC.